These T cell receptor beta chains were read from a single sample in a study of T cells in Graves' hyperthyroidism and ophthalmopathy. TCRdb reanalysed the multiplex PCR reads using MiXCR and keeps one entry per CDR3 protein. The sample lists 600,000 or so distinct CDR3 sequences; more than 13% were seen once. The sequenced sample consisted of blood. Receptors were obtained from a woman under 30 with Graves' ophthalmopathy. Both conserved end residues are part of each CDR3. Each record gives: clone size, V gene, J gene, CDR3 length, CDR3 protein. Clone sizes are given selectively: once, few, many, or a class where the clone is expanded.

>many|TRBV28|TRBJ2-3|13
CASSAAHADTQYF
>many|TRBV15|TRBJ1-1|14
CATSREPFDTEAFF
>many|TRBV27|TRBJ1-3|14
CASSLSGERNTIYF
>few|TRBV24-1|TRBJ1-4|14
CATSDPVTPEKLFF
>few|TRBV5-4|TRBJ1-6|15
CASSLAGGPHSPLHF
>many|TRBV12-3/TRBV12-4|TRBJ1-2|16
CASRTNTGGASYGYTF
>few|TRBV3-1|TRBJ1-5|14
CASSQEFGDQPQHF
>-|TRBV28|TRBJ2-7|14
CASSSGEKGYEQYF
>-|TRBV5-1|TRBJ2-1|16
CASSFLAGRGDNEQFF
>-|TRBV29-1|TRBJ2-7|13
CSVEEGIGYEQYF
>-|TRBV11-2|TRBJ2-1|16
CASSLVPGGPDNEQFF
>many|TRBV5-1|TRBJ2-1|17
CASRRFYQERSYNEQFF
>-|TRBV3-1|TRBJ2-5|16
CASSPFLVVIQETQYF
>many|TRBV5-1|TRBJ1-1|17
CASSQGTGGGANTEAFF
>-|TRBV9|TRBJ2-7|15
CASSVAGDSTYEQYF
>many|TRBV6-5|TRBJ2-7|15
CASSYSSGRAYEQYF
>few|TRBV5-5|TRBJ1-1|11
CASSWGLEAFF
>few|TRBV20-1|TRBJ2-1|16
CSARGQGARAYNEQFF
>-|TRBV20-1|TRBJ2-7|14
CSAREDRVPYEQYF
>many|TRBV6-1|TRBJ1-2|16
CASSEIEASPLYGYTF
>-|TRBV29-1|TRBJ2-5|17
CSVGTRLRGPSKETQYF
>many|TRBV2|TRBJ1-5|13
CASSEPHNQPQHF
>many|TRBV29-1|TRBJ1-5|13
CSVKDRDNQPQHF
>many|TRBV11-2|TRBJ2-7|16
CASSSRLAGGPHEQYF
>few|TRBV7-9|TRBJ1-3|17
CASSLFGGGTTGNTIYF
>many|TRBV6-1|TRBJ2-3|13
CASGGVRPDTQYF
>many|TRBV10-3|TRBJ1-5|12
CAISPNNQPQHF
>few|TRBV24-1|TRBJ2-5|16
CATSDTGQAGTETQYF
>many|TRBV5-1|TRBJ2-7|15
CASSLGPGGQNEQYF
>few|TRBV19|TRBJ2-5|17
CASSVRTAGTRLETQYF
>-|TRBV29-1|TRBJ2-3|13
CSPARRITDTQYF
>-|TRBV20-1|TRBJ1-1|11
CSLTPNTEAFF
>-|TRBV28|TRBJ2-1|15
CASSLGGGTRGEQFF
>many|TRBV20-1|TRBJ2-2|13
CSASSGIAGELFF
>many|TRBV12-3/TRBV12-4|TRBJ2-2|13
CATKRGPAGELFF